This T cell receptor beta chain was identified during a study of T-cell reconstitution after alpha-beta-depleted transplantation in children. Unique molecular identifiers were incorporated when the TCRbeta library was constructed. TCRdb ran MiXCR on the PCR reads and lists one entry per CDR3 protein. The data show approximately 510,000 distinct CDR3 sequences, about 16% seen once. V lost 5 bases and J lost 0, with 11 bases in between. Germline V gene lookup returns CDR1 LGHDT and CDR2 YNNKEL (reference sequence). The CDR3 length is 16 residues. The TCR originated in a human donor who donated a stem cell graft to a child with acute lymphoblastic leukemia. Sequenced here: PBMCs from the stem cell graft donor, sampled from the stem cell graft. This sequence joins TRBV3-1 and TRBJ2-6; no reliable D call. The DNA for the CDR3 is TGTGCCAGCAGCTCCCGCGTAGTCTCTGGGGCCAACGTCCTGACTTTC. It encodes CASSSRVVSGANVLTF. The whole variable domain, remainder taken from reference TRBV3-1 and TRBJ2-6, is DTAVSQTPKYLVTQMGNDKSIKCEQNLGHDTMYWYKQDSKKFLKIMFSYNNKELIINETVPNRFSPKSPDKAHLNLHINSLELGDSAVYFCASSSRVVSGANVLTFGAGSRLTVL.